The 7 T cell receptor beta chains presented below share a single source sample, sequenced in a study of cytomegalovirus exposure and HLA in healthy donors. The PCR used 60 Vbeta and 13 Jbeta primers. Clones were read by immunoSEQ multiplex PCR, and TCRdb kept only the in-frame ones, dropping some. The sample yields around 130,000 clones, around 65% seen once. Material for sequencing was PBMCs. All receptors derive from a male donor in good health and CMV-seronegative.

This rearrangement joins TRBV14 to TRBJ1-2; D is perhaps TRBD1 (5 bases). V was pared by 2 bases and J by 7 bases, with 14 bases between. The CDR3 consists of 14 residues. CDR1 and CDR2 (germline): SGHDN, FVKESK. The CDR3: CASSQTGRVFGYTF. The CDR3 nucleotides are TGTGCCAGCAGCCAAACAGGCAGGGTGTTTGGCTACACCTTC.

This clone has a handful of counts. The CDR3, as DNA: TGTGCCAGCAAGGGGCCCACAACTAATGAAAAACTGTTTTTT. Its protein is CASKGPTTNEKLFF. This chain links TRBV28 with TRBJ1-4; D is possibly TRBD1 (5 bases). The CDR3 covers 14 residues. Germline CDR1 MDHEN, CDR2 SYDVKM. The V end was cut by 7 bases, the J end by 0 bases, with 9 bases between.

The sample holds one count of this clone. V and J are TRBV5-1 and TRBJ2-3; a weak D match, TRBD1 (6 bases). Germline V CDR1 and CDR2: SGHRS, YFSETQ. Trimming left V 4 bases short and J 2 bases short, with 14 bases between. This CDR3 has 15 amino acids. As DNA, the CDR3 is TGCGCCAGCAGCCGGGACATCGAATCCACAGATACGCAGTATTTT. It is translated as CASSRDIESTDTQYF.

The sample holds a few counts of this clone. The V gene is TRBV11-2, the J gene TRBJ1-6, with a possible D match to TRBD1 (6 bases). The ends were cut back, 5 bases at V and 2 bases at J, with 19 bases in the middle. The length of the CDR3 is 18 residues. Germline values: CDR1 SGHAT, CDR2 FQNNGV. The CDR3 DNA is TGTGCCAGCAGCCCGACCCCACAGGGTCCCCCCTATAATTCACCCCTCCACTTT. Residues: CASSPTPQGPPYNSPLHF.

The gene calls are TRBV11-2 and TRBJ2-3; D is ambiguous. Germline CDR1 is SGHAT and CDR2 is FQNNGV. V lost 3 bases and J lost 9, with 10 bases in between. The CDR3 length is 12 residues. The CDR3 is CASSFVPGTQYF. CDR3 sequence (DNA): TGTGCCAGCAGCTTCGTCCCCGGGACGCAGTATTTT.

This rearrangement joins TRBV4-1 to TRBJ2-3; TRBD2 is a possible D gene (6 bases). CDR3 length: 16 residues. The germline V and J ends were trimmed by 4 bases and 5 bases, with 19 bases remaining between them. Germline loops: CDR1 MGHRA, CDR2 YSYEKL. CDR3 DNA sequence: TGCGCCAGCAGCCTTACCCCGGGGGTGAGTTTAGATACGCAGTATTTT. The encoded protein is CASSLTPGVSLDTQYF.

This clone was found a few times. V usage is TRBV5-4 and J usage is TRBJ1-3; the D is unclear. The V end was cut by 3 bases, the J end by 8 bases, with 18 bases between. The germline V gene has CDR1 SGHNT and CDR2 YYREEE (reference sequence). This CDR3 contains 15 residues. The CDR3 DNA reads TGTGCCAGCAGCTCCCCCATCTGGCTTCGGGACACCATATATTTT. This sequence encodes CASSSPIWLRDTIYF.